A selection of T cell receptor beta chains follows, all from one sample in a study of cytomegalovirus exposure and HLA in healthy donors. The data were produced by immunoSEQ multiplex PCR, yet TCRdb's version contains in-frame clones alone and is incomplete. The repertoire holds about 82,000 clones, with roughly 93% as singletons. The sequenced material came from PBMCs. These TCRs come from a man younger than 35 in good health and CMV-seronegative. CDR3s include the opening cysteine and the closing phenylalanine or tryptophan. The D gene is left open where the match is weak. The size of a clone is reported for some rows only, either as once, few or many, or as a class for expanded clones.

clone_size	v_call	j_call	d_call	cdr3_nt	cdr3_aa
NA	TRBV30	TRBJ2-5	NA	TGTGCCTGGAGTGGCGCCGGGACATTGTACCAAGAGACCCAGTACTTC	CAWSGAGTLYQETQYF
NA	TRBV7-3	TRBJ1-1	TRBD1	TGTGCCAGCAGCCCGGGGACAGGGGGGAACACTGAAGCTTTCTTT	CASSPGTGGNTEAFF
NA	TRBV4-1	TRBJ2-5	NA	TGCGCCAGCAGCCCAGATCCCTCCCTGTACCAAGAGACCCAGTACTTC	CASSPDPSLYQETQYF
NA	TRBV28	TRBJ1-4	NA	TGTGCCAGCAGTTTGGGGGGTAATGAAAAACTGTTTTTT	CASSLGGNEKLFF
NA	TRBV30	TRBJ1-1	NA	TGTGCCTGGACCCAGGGGATCCCTGAAGCTTTCTTT	CAWTQGIPEAFF
NA	TRBV9	TRBJ2-5	TRBD2	TGTGCCAGCAGCGAACGGGAGGAGGAGACCCAGTACTTC	CASSEREEETQYF
NA	TRBV7-9	TRBJ2-7	TRBD2	TGTGCCAGCAGCTCGGGGCGGAGGGAGGGTCGGGGATACGAGCAGTACTTC	CASSSGRREGRGYEQYF
NA	TRBV11-2	TRBJ2-7	NA	TGTGCCAGCAGCTTAGCCCGGGACAAATACTTC	CASSLARDKYF
NA	TRBV15	TRBJ1-1	NA	TGTGCCACCAGCAGAGATCACGGGGGGAGCGCTGAAGCTTTCTTT	CATSRDHGGSAEAFF
NA	TRBV4-1	TRBJ1-1	TRBD1	TGCGCCAGCAGCCAAGATGCCTTACAGGGGAGCACTGAAGCTTTCTTT	CASSQDALQGSTEAFF
NA	TRBV19	TRBJ2-7	NA	TGTGCCAGTAGTGTCAGCCCGGGACTGGGGAAGCGGGAGCAGTACTTC	CASSVSPGLGKREQYF
NA	TRBV9	TRBJ2-7	TRBD2	TGTGCCAGCAGCGTAGGAGCGGGGGCCTACGAGCAGTACTTC	CASSVGAGAYEQYF
once	TRBV7-9	TRBJ2-1	NA	TGTGCCAGCAGCTTATTAGGGAGCTCCTACAATGAGCAGTTCTTC	CASSLLGSSYNEQFF
NA	TRBV4-1	TRBJ2-2	TRBD2	TGCGCCAGCAGACCCGGCCGGGGTAGCGGGCAAGGAAAGGGAACCGGGGAGCTGTTTTTT	CASRPGRGSGQGKGTGELFF
NA	TRBV29-1	TRBJ2-5	NA	TGCGGCCGCCTGGGGGGGGCGGTCGAGACCCAGTACTTC	CGRLGGAVETQYF
NA	TRBV30	TRBJ1-2	TRBD1	TGTGCCTGGACTCACCGGGACAGGGACAGTGGCTACACCTTC	CAWTHRDRDSGYTF
NA	TRBV11-2	TRBJ2-1	NA	TGTGCCAGCAGCTACACCGCCAACAATGAGCAGTTCTTC	CASSYTANNEQFF
NA	TRBV2	TRBJ2-5	NA	TGTGCCAGCAGTGAAATCGAGCGGGCCCCCCGGGTGGGAGAGACCCAGTACTTC	CASSEIERAPRVGETQYF
once	TRBV5-1	TRBJ1-1	NA	TGCGCCAGCAGCTTGGAAGCCTTTACTGAAGCTTTCTTT	CASSLEAFTEAFF
NA	TRBV30	TRBJ2-3	TRBD2	TGTGCCTGGGAGACTAGCGGAGCAGATACGCAGTATTTT	CAWETSGADTQYF
NA	TRBV6-5	TRBJ1-1	NA	TGTGCCAGCAGTTACTCACGGGAACAGCCGAACACTGAAGCTTTCTTT	CASSYSREQPNTEAFF
NA	TRBV15	TRBJ2-6	NA	TGTGCCACCTTCGACTACGACTCTGGGGCCAACGTCCTGACTTTC	CATFDYDSGANVLTF
few	TRBV7-6	TRBJ1-5	NA	TGTGCCAGCAGCTTAAATGGAGGTCAGCCCCAGCATTTT	CASSLNGGQPQHF
NA	TRBV5-4	TRBJ1-1	NA	TGTGCCAGCAGCTTGGAGGGGCCCCCAACTGAAGCTTTCTTT	CASSLEGPPTEAFF
NA	TRBV9	TRBJ1-1	NA	TGTGCCAGCAGCGTAGTAAACGGGGATAACACTGAAGCTTTCTTT	CASSVVNGDNTEAFF
NA	TRBV6-6	TRBJ2-3	NA	TGTGGATCAGGGGATAACACAGATACGCAGTATTTT	CGSGDNTDTQYF
NA	TRBV19	TRBJ1-2	TRBD1	TGTGCCAGTACCTTCCCAGGGGGCTGGGGCTACACCTTC	CASTFPGGWGYTF
NA	TRBV6-6	TRBJ1-6	NA	TGTGCCAGCACGCGGAGCTCCTATAATTCACCCCTCCACTTT	CASTRSSYNSPLHF
NA	TRBV4-1	TRBJ2-1	TRBD1	TGCGCCAGCAGCTTTGGACAGGGACTCAATGAGCAGTTCTTC	CASSFGQGLNEQFF